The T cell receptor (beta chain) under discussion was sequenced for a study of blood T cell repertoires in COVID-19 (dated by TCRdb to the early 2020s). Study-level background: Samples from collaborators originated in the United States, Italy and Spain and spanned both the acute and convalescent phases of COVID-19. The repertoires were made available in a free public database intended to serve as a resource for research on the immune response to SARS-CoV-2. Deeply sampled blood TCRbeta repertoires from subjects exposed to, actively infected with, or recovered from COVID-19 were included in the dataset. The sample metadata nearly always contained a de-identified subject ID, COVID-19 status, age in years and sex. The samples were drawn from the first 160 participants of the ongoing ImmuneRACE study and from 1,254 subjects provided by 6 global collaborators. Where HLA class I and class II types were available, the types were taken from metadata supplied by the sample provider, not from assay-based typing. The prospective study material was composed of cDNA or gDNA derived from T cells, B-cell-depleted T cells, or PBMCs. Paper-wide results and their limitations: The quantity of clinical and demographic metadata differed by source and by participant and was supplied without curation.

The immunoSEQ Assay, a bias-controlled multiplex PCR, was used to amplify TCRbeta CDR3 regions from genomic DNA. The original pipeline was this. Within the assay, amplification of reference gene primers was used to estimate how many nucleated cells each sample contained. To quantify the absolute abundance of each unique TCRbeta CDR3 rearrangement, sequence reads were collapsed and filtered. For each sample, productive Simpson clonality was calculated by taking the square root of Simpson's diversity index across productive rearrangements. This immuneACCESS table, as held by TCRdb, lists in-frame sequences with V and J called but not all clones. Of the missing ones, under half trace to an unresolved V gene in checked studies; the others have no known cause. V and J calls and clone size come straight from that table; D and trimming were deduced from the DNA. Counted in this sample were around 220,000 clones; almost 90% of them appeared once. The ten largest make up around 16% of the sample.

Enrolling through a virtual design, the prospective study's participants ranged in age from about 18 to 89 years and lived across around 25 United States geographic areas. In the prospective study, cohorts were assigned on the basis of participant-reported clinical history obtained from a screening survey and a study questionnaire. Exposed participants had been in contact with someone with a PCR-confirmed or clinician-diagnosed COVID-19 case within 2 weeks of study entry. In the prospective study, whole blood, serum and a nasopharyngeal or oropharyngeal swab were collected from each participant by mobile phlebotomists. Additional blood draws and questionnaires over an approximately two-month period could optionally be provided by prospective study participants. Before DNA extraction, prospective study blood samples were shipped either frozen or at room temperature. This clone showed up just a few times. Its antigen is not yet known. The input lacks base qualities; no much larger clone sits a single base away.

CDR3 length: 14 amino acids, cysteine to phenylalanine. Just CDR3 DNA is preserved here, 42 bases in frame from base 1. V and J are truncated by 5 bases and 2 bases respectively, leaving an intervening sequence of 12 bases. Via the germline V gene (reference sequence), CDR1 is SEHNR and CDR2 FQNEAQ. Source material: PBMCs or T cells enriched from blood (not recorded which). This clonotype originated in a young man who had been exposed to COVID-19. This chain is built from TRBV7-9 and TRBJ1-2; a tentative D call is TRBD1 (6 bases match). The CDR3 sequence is CASSTRTDNYGYTF. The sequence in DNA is TGTGCCAGCAGCACCCGGACAGACAACTATGGCTACACCTTC.